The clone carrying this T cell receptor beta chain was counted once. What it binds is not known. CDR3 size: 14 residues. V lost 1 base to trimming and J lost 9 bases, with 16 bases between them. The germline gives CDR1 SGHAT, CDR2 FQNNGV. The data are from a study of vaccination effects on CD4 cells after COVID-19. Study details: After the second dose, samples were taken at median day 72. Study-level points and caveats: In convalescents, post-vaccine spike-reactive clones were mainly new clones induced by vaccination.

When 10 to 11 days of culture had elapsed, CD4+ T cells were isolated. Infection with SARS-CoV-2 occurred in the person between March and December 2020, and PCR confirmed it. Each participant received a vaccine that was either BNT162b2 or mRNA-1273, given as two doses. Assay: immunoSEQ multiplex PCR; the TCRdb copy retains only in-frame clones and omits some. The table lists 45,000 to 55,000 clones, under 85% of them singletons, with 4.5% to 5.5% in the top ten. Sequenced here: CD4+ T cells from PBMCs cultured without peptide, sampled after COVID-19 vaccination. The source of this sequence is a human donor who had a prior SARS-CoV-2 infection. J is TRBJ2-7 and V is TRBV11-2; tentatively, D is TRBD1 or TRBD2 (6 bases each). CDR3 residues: CASSLGGAGIRQYF. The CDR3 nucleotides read TGTGCCAGCAGCTTAGGGGGGGCGGGGATAAGGCAGTACTTC.